Below, 32 T cell receptor beta chains from the same sample are listed, as sequenced in a study of identical twins. TCRdb re-called the 5' RACE reads with MiXCR, one entry per CDR3 protein. The sample consists of roughly 470,000 distinct CDR3 sequences, approximately 14% of them appearing once. These data were likewise used in another study, on yellow fever vaccine responses in identical twins.

The specimen was CD4+ T cells sorted from blood. These TCRs come from a woman aged 18 to 35 in good health.

The sample holds many counts of this clonotype. V and J are TRBV18 and TRBJ2-1; D is ambiguous. The V gene's germline CDR1 is KGHSH and CDR2 LQKENI. The germline V and J ends were trimmed by 2 bases and 7 bases, with 3 bases remaining between them. The CDR3 contains 11 residues. The CDR3 protein is CASSPENEQFF. As DNA, the CDR3 is TGTGCCAGCTCACCAGAGAATGAGCAGTTCTTC.

This chain uses TRBV20-1 with TRBJ2-2; D unclear. This CDR3 has 16 residues. V was clipped by 1 base and J by 1 base, with 13 bases between them. Germline V lookup: CDR1 DFQATT, CDR2 SNEGSKA (reference sequence). CDR3 DNA sequence: TGCAGTGCTAGAGCCGAAGGACGGCGGAACACCGGGGAGCTGTTTTTT. Protein: CSARAEGRRNTGELFF.

This sequence joins TRBV29-1 and TRBJ2-1; TRBD2 matches at 8 bases. The length of the CDR3 is 15 residues. Trimming removed 7 bases from V and 8 bases from J; junction bases left unmatched: 16. CDR1 and CDR2 from the germline V gene are SQVTM and ANQGSEA. The CDR3 nucleotides read TGCAGCGGGAGGGGGAGCGGGAGAGGCCACGATGAGCAGTTCTTC. Amino acids: CSGRGSGRGHDEQFF.

This rearrangement joins TRBV5-1 to TRBJ2-7; possible D gene TRBD1, 6 bases. Trimming cost V 5 bases and J 6 bases, with 15 bases left between them. The CDR3 spans 13 residues. Germline CDR1 SGHRS, CDR2 YFSETQ. The CDR3 is CASRDPDRPEQYF. CDR3 sequence (DNA): TGCGCCAGCAGGGACCCCGACAGGCCCGAGCAGTACTTC.

The rearrangement links TRBV7-3 to TRBJ2-3; 7 positions match TRBD1. Germline V gives CDR1 SGHTA, CDR2 FQGTGA. V was clipped by 5 bases and J by 6 bases; unmatched bases: 5. The CDR3 has 13 residues. The CDR3 nucleotides are TGTGCCAGCAGCAAACAGGGGCGGGATACGCAGTATTTT. Translated: CASSKQGRDTQYF.

This clonotype was found a few times. The chain recombines TRBV12-3 or TRBV12-4 with TRBJ1-2, with TRBD1 as a possible D gene (6 bases). With 5 bases removed from V and 4 bases from J, the gap between germline ends came to 14 bases. The CDR3 contains 14 residues. CDR3: CASSPGQSGYGYTF. CDR3 nucleotide sequence: TGTGCCAGCAGTCCGGGACAATCAGGCTATGGCTACACCTTC.

The chain joins TRBV27 to TRBJ2-1, with 8 positions matching TRBD2. The V gene end was trimmed by 6 bases and the J gene end by 4 bases; junction bases not matched to a gene: 11. The CDR3 consists of 16 residues. Per the germline V gene, CDR1 is MNHEY and CDR2 is SMNVEV (reference sequence). In nucleotides, the CDR3 is TGTGCCAGCAGGAGACACAACCTAGCGGGTTACAATGAGCAGTTCTTC. It translates to CASRRHNLAGYNEQFF.

Only a few counts were recorded for this clonotype. The chain links TRBV7-9 to TRBJ2-4; 11 bases line up with TRBD1. The CDR3 has 15 amino acids. V gave up 5 bases and J gave up 3 bases; unmatched junction bases: 3. Per the germline V gene, CDR1 is SEHNR and CDR2 is FQNEAQ (reference sequence). This chain's CDR3 is CASSQGQGGKNIQYF. The CDR3 DNA is TGTGCCAGCAGCCAGGGACAGGGGGGCAAAAACATTCAGTACTTC. Full variable domain (outside the CDR3, taken from reference TRBV7-9 and TRBJ2-4): DTGVSQNPRHKITKRGQNVTFRCDPISEHNRLYWYRQTLGQGPEFLTYFQNEAQLEKSRLLSDRFSAERPKGSFSTLEIQRTEQGDSAMYLCASSQGQGGKNIQYFGAGTRLSVL.

This clonotype was counted at least ten times. V and J are TRBV5-1 and TRBJ2-2, with TRBD1 matching over 8 bases. V gave up 4 bases and J gave up 2 bases; unmatched junction bases: 7. This CDR3 has 16 residues. Germline V gene lookup returns CDR1 SGHRS and CDR2 YFSETQ. Here the CDR3 DNA reads TGCGCCAGCAGCACGATACAGGGGGGAAACACCGGGGAGCTGTTTTTT. It specifies CASSTIQGGNTGELFF.

The table lists this clonotype with a few counts. The chain recombines TRBV12-3 or TRBV12-4 with TRBJ1-5; D is undetermined. The CDR3 is made up of 13 amino acids. Trimming shortened V by 5 bases and J by 0 bases, and 5 bases separated the two germline ends. The CDR3 is CASSTTSNQPQHF. Here the CDR3 DNA reads TGTGCCAGCAGTACAACTAGCAATCAGCCCCAGCATTTT.

The chain combines TRBV15 with TRBJ2-1; no reliable D call. The CDR3 runs 14 residues. V dropped 0 bases and J dropped 4 bases, with 7 bases sitting between them. Germline CDR1 LNHNV, CDR2 YYDKDF (reference sequence). The CDR3 sequence is CATSRDARYNEQFF. The CDR3 DNA is TGTGCCACCAGCAGAGACGCACGGTACAATGAGCAGTTCTTC.

Ten or more counts support this clonotype. This chain joins TRBV5-1 and TRBJ1-1; D not resolved. Germline V gene data show CDR1 as SGHRS and CDR2 as YFSETQ. The ends were cut back, 2 bases at V and 8 bases at J, with 10 bases in the middle. The CDR3 runs to 12 residues. DNA for the CDR3: TGCGCCAGCAGCTTCGAGAGGGCCGAAGCTTTCTTT. Its protein product is CASSFERAEAFF.

This clonotype was seen a few times. The V call is TRBV15, the J call TRBJ2-7; 9 bases align to TRBD1. V trimming: 1 base; J trimming: 3 bases; junction bases outside the gene matches: 4. The germline V gene has CDR1 LNHNV and CDR2 YYDKDF (reference sequence). The CDR3 covers 15 residues. CDR3 in amino acids: CATSRGGTGYYEQYF. The CDR3 coding sequence is TGTGCCACCAGCAGAGGGGGGACAGGGTACTACGAGCAGTACTTC.

This chain uses TRBV29-1 with TRBJ2-7, with D perhaps matching TRBD1 or TRBD2 (6 bases each). The germline CDR1 and CDR2 sequences are SQVTM and ANQGSEA. The CDR3 length is 13 residues. V was trimmed by 6 bases and J by 2 bases, leaving 14 bases between them. The CDR3 reads CSVIEGGAYEQYF. CDR3 DNA sequence: TGCAGCGTAATAGAGGGGGGTGCCTACGAGCAGTACTTC.

This clonotype has a count of ten or more. The chain recombines TRBV7-9 with TRBJ2-3; D not certain. This CDR3 spans 14 amino acids. CDR1 and CDR2 from the germline V gene are SEHNR and FQNEAQ (reference sequence). Between the trimmed V and J ends, which lost 2 bases and 0 bases, there was a span of 6 bases. CDR3 bases: TGTGCCAGCAGCTTAAGGGTTAGCACAGATACGCAGTATTTT. Translating gives CASSLRVSTDTQYF.

In its sample, this clonotype was seen a few times. This chain links TRBV6-1 with TRBJ2-5; TRBD1 might be the D (5 bases). The CDR3 loop spans 13 amino acids. Germline loops: CDR1 MNHNS, CDR2 SASEGT. V was clipped by 6 bases and J by 5 bases, with 13 bases between them. For the CDR3, the DNA is TGTGCCAGCAGCTCCAGGGTTTTTGAGACCCAGTACTTC. It is translated as CASSSRVFETQYF.

The V and J genes are TRBV12-3 or TRBV12-4 and TRBJ2-3; TRBD2 matches at 8 bases. The CDR3 covers 16 residues. V shed 1 base, J shed 5 bases, and the junction held 8 bases outside the gene matches. The CDR3 is CASSLDTGGHIDTQYF. The CDR3 DNA sequence: TGTGCCAGCAGTTTAGATACGGGAGGGCATATAGATACGCAGTATTTT.

This clonotype appeared a few times. The genes are TRBV2 and TRBJ2-7; 7 nucleotides align to TRBD1. The V gene end was trimmed by 8 bases and the J gene end by 1 base; junction bases not matched to a gene: 8. The CDR3 runs to 14 residues. Germline CDR1 SNHLY, CDR2 FYNNEI. The CDR3: CASGETGLSYEQYF. The CDR3 nucleotides read TGTGCCAGCGGAGAGACAGGGTTATCCTACGAGCAGTACTTC.

This clonotype was observed a handful of times. This chain links TRBV4-1 with TRBJ1-4; no definite D call. The CDR3 is 14 amino acids. The germline CDR1 and CDR2 sequences are MGHRA and YSYEKL. Between the trimmed V and J ends, which lost 1 base and 8 bases, there was a span of 11 bases. CDR3 sequence reads: CASSQAGLGEKLFF. For the CDR3, the DNA is TGCGCCAGCAGCCAAGCCGGTCTAGGGGAAAAACTGTTTTTT.

The chain carries TRBV3-1 and TRBJ2-7; D may be TRBD2 (6 bases). The germline V and J ends were trimmed by 1 base and 0 bases, with 13 bases remaining between them. Germline V gene lookup returns CDR1 LGHDT and CDR2 YNNKEL (reference sequence). This CDR3 has 16 residues. The CDR3 sequence: CASSQGIAGSSYEQYF. The CDR3 bases are TGTGCCAGCAGCCAAGGTATTGCGGGAAGCTCCTACGAGCAGTACTTC.

CDR3 nucleotides: TGTGCCAGCAGCTTGTTCGACTACAGGTCCGGGAGGACCGGGGAGCTGTTTTTT. The encoded protein is CASSLFDYRSGRTGELFF. The chain is built from TRBV11-2 and TRBJ2-2, with 7 bases that match TRBD2. J lost 5 bases, V lost 3 bases, and 15 bases had no gene match. The CDR3 consists of 18 residues. The germline CDR1 and CDR2 sequences are SGHAT and FQNNGV.

The chain couples TRBV10-1 to TRBJ2-3; possible D gene TRBD1, 6 bases. Trimming removed 4 bases from V and 4 bases from J, with 15 bases in between. The CDR3 contains 15 residues. CDR1 is WNHNN, CDR2 SYGVQD, per germline (reference sequence). As DNA, the CDR3 is TGCGCCAGCAGTGCGGGCTCCGCAGGGGCAGATACGCAGTATTTT. This codes for CASSAGSAGADTQYF.

This clonotype was counted between two and nine times. V and J are TRBV5-4 and TRBJ2-1; 7 nucleotides match TRBD1. This CDR3 contains 15 residues. V lost 4 bases, J lost 3 bases, and 7 bases stayed unmatched. Germline CDR1 SGHNT, CDR2 YYREEE (reference sequence). CDR3 nucleotides: TGTGCCAGCAGCAAGGGGGCAGGAGACTACAATGAGCAGTTCTTC. Translated, it gives CASSKGAGDYNEQFF.

This clonotype has only a few counts. V gene TRBV7-3 combines with J gene TRBJ2-3, with D possibly matching TRBD2 (6 bases). Germline CDR1 reads SGHTA; CDR2 reads FQGTGA. The CDR3 covers 13 residues. V gave up 4 bases and J gave up 10 bases, with 15 bases separating them. As DNA, the CDR3 is TGTGCCAGCAGCTCCACGGAGGGGTCGGCGCAGTATTTT. Translated: CASSSTEGSAQYF.

This clonotype was observed a handful of times. V gene TRBV6-1 combines with J gene TRBJ2-3; 9 positions agree with TRBD2. The junction had 17 bases not matched to a gene; V was cut back by 7 bases and J by 6 bases. Germline CDR1 reads MNHNS; CDR2 reads SASEGT. The CDR3 is 17 residues long. The CDR3 sequence: CASTRGWLAGPHDTQYF. CDR3 nucleotides: TGTGCCAGCACACGAGGTTGGCTAGCGGGACCCCACGATACGCAGTATTTT.

J is TRBJ2-1 and V is TRBV7-2; no clear D gene. Trimming cost V 0 bases and J 12 bases, with 12 bases left between them. Germline loops: CDR1 SGHTA, CDR2 FQGNSA. The CDR3 is 13 residues long. DNA for the CDR3: TGTGCCAGCAGCTTAGCATGGAGCGATGGGCAGTTCTTC. Amino acids: CASSLAWSDGQFF.

This clonotype has at least ten counts. The chain carries TRBV29-1 and TRBJ2-2; possibly TRBD1 or TRBD2 for D (6 bases each). This CDR3 region has 13 residues. Per germline, CDR1 SQVTM and CDR2 ANQGSEA. Between the trimmed V and J ends, which lost 5 bases and 5 bases, there was a span of 12 bases. The CDR3: CSVHRGGTGELFF. CDR3 nucleotides: TGCAGCGTTCACAGAGGGGGGACCGGGGAGCTGTTTTTT.

This clonotype has at least ten counts. The chain uses TRBV5-6 and TRBJ2-1, with TRBD2 matching 8 bases. Germline V lookup: CDR1 SGHDT, CDR2 YYEEEE. Germline trimming cut 4 bases from V and 4 bases from J; bases unmatched to any gene: 4. The CDR3 spans 14 residues. This chain's CDR3 is CASSGSGIYNEQFF. The CDR3 region has the DNA TGTGCCAGCAGCGGTAGCGGGATATACAATGAGCAGTTCTTC.

The rearrangement links TRBV25-1 to TRBJ2-5; D is perhaps TRBD2 (6 bases). V was trimmed by 3 bases and J by 5 bases, leaving 13 bases between them. This CDR3 comprises 14 residues. Germline values: CDR1 MGHDK, CDR2 SYGVNS. CDR3 nucleotides: TGTGCCAGCAGTGACATCTTGGGGGGTGAGACCCAGTACTTC. It specifies CASSDILGGETQYF.

The chain is built from TRBV20-1 and TRBJ2-7; tentative D call: TRBD1 (5 bases). CDR1 and CDR2 from the germline V gene are DFQATT and SNEGSKA (reference sequence). The V gene lost 5 bases and the J gene lost 1 base, with 12 bases spanning the gap. This CDR3 is built from 13 residues. The CDR3 here is CSALQVPSYEQYF. In nucleotides, the CDR3 is TGCAGTGCTTTACAGGTTCCTTCCTACGAGCAGTACTTC.

The chain combines TRBV20-1 with TRBJ2-1, with 8 bases lining up with TRBD1. Germline CDR1 is DFQATT and CDR2 is SNEGSKA (reference sequence). The CDR3 consists of 15 residues. Trimming removed 2 bases from V and 5 bases from J; junction bases left unmatched: 8. CDR3 sequence (DNA): TGCAGTGCTAGACAGGGGGCCGACGTTGACAATGAGCAGTTCTTC. It codes for CSARQGADVDNEQFF.

The V and J genes are TRBV7-8 and TRBJ2-1, with 9 bases aligning to TRBD1. V trimming: 5 bases; J trimming: 5 bases; junction bases outside the gene matches: 10. The CDR3 has 16 residues. CDR1 is SGHVS and CDR2 is FQNEAQ in the germline V gene. In DNA, the CDR3 is TGTGCCAGCAGCCTTACAGGGGGCAGTTCCCACAATGAGCAGTTCTTC. Amino acids: CASSLTGGSSHNEQFF.